The 24 T cell receptor beta chains reported below all come from one sample, sequenced in a study of cytomegalovirus exposure and HLA in healthy donors (dated by TCRdb to 2017 to 2019). Receptor libraries were prepared by the immunoSEQ multiplex PCR assay. A mixture of 60 forward primers for TCR Vbeta segments and 13 reverse primers for TCR Jbeta segments was used in the multiplex PCR. TCRdb re-hosts the immuneACCESS table, in-frame sequences only. Its copies lack some clones; in the studies checked, an unresolved V gene accounts for under half of them, and the cause for the rest is not known. The sample profile shows over 100,000 clones; roughly 80% of them were found once. The leading ten clones occupy 20% to 25% of the sample. The specimen was PBMCs. These receptors originate from a man aged 25-45 years in good health and CMV-seropositive.

The chain joins TRBV10-3 to TRBJ1-2; a weak D match, TRBD1 (5 bases). Germline lookup yields CDR1 ENHRY and CDR2 SYGVKD. This CDR3 comprises 15 residues. V lost 3 bases, J lost 6 bases, and 17 bases lay in between. CDR3 in DNA: TGTGCCATCAGTGAATCGGCGGGGGAAGTGGATGGCTACACCTTC. Amino acids: CAISESAGEVDGYTF.

The chain has TRBV13 and TRBJ2-1, with 10 bases aligning to TRBD2. The germline V gene encodes CDR1 PRHDT and CDR2 FYEKMQ (reference sequence). This CDR3 has 15 residues. V gave up 5 bases and J gave up 3 bases; unmatched junction bases: 4. The CDR3 nucleotides read TGTGCCAGCAGCCCACTAGCGGGGCGCTACAATGAGCAGTTCTTC. Its protein product is CASSPLAGRYNEQFF.

This chain links TRBV7-2 with TRBJ2-5, with 10 bases aligning to TRBD2. The ends lost 0 bases at V and 7 bases at J; junction bases unmatched: 23. The CDR3 covers 21 residues. Germline V gene sequence: CDR1 SGHTA, CDR2 FQGNSA. Written as DNA, the CDR3 is TGTGCCAGCAGCTTAGCCTTAGGGCTAGCGGGAGACCCTCCGTCCGTCGGGACCCAGTACTTC. Residues: CASSLALGLAGDPPSVGTQYF. Combining the CDR3 with reference TRBV7-2 and TRBJ2-5 gives the whole variable domain GAGVSQSPSNKVTEKGKDVELRCDPISGHTALYWYRQSLGQGLEFLIYFQGNSAPDKSGLPSDRFSAERTGGSVSTLTIQRTQQEDSAVYLCASSLALGLAGDPPSVGTQYFGPGTRLLVL.

V and J are TRBV30 and TRBJ1-1; D is perhaps TRBD1 (5 bases). Germline V lookup: CDR1 GTSNPN, CDR2 SVGIG (reference sequence). The CDR3 runs to 12 residues. V was pared by 5 bases and J by 5 bases, with 12 bases between. The CDR3 coding sequence is TGTGCCTGGGGGACTTCGTGGACTGAAGCTTTCTTT. It codes for CAWGTSWTEAFF. Combining the CDR3 with reference TRBV30 and TRBJ1-1 gives the whole variable domain SQTIHQWPATLVQPVGSPLSLECTVEGTSNPNLYWYRQAAGRGLQLLFYSVGIGQISSEVPQNLSASRPQDRQFILSSKKLLLSDSGFYLCAWGTSWTEAFFGQGTRLTVV.

The rearrangement joins TRBV7-9 to TRBJ2-3; 9 bases map to TRBD2. The CDR3 has 18 amino acids. V gave up 4 bases and J gave up 3 bases; unmatched junction bases: 14. The V gene's germline CDR1 is SEHNR and CDR2 FQNEAQ (reference sequence). For the CDR3, the DNA is TGTGCCAGCAGCTCTCCTGGGGCGGGGGGGCCTCGGACAGATACGCAGTATTTT. Amino acids: CASSSPGAGGPRTDTQYF.

The rearrangement joins TRBV9 to TRBJ1-1; tentative D call: TRBD1 (5 bases). CDR1 and CDR2 (germline): SGDLS, YYNGEE. The CDR3 is made up of 13 amino acids. The V gene lost 1 base and the J gene lost 5 bases, with 9 bases spanning the gap. CDR3 in amino acids: CASSVQGGTEAFF. In DNA, the CDR3 is TGTGCCAGCAGCGTACAGGGTGGAACTGAAGCTTTCTTT.

The V call is TRBV27, the J call TRBJ2-7, with unresolved D. The CDR3 is made up of 16 amino acids. The germline gives CDR1 MNHEY, CDR2 SMNVEV (reference sequence). Between the trimmed V and J ends, which lost 2 bases and 3 bases, there was a span of 17 bases. CDR3 protein: CASSLTAYPRGYEQYV. Written as DNA, the CDR3 is TGTGCCAGCAGTTTAACGGCCTACCCACGAGGCTACGAGCAGTACGTC.

The J gene is TRBJ1-1, the V gene TRBV5-1; tentatively, D is TRBD1 (5 bases). Deletions cut 4 bases from V and 3 bases from J, with 13 bases between. Germline lookup yields CDR1 SGHRS and CDR2 YFSETQ. This CDR3 contains 14 residues. CDR3 loop: CASSRGGRDTEAFF. In DNA, the CDR3 is TGCGCCAGCAGCCGAGGCGGCAGGGACACTGAAGCTTTCTTT.

V gene TRBV6-5 combines with J gene TRBJ1-2, with D possibly TRBD1 on 5 matching bases. Germline V gene sequence: CDR1 MNHEY, CDR2 SVGAGI. Trimming removed 7 bases from V and 2 bases from J, with 14 bases in between. The length of the CDR3 is 14 residues. CDR3 DNA: TGTGCCAGCACCCCAGAGGGGAGGAACTATGGCTACACCTTC. Protein sequence: CASTPEGRNYGYTF.

This rearrangement joins TRBV6-6 to TRBJ2-2, with 7 bases aligning to TRBD1. Trimming removed 4 bases from V and 5 bases from J; junction bases left unmatched: 7. Looked up from germline, CDR1 is MNHNY and CDR2 is SVGAGI (reference sequence). The CDR3 covers 15 residues. CDR3 bases: TGTGCCAGCAGTTCGGGACAGATGGGGACCGGGGAGCTGTTTTTT. Amino acid sequence: CASSSGQMGTGELFF.

The rearrangement links TRBV7-3 to TRBJ2-2, with 7 bases lining up with TRBD2. The germline V gene has CDR1 SGHTA and CDR2 FQGTGA. The CDR3 is 16 residues long. The J segment lost 2 bases and the V segment lost 10 bases, leaving 13 bases of the junction unmatched. In DNA, the CDR3 is TGTGCCACCGATTTTTTGGGAGGGCTTAACACCGGGGAGCTGTTTTTT. Its translation: CATDFLGGLNTGELFF. The complete variable domain, with remaining parts taken from reference TRBV7-3 and TRBJ2-2, reads GAGVSQTPSNKVTEKGKYVELRCDPISGHTALYWYRQSLGQGPEFLIYFQGTGAADDSGLPNDRFFAVRPEGSVSTLKIQRTERGDSAVYLCATDFLGGLNTGELFFGEGSRLTVL.

The V call is TRBV30, the J call TRBJ2-7, with a tentative D call TRBD1 (6 bases). CDR3 length: 14 residues. Per the germline V gene, CDR1 is GTSNPN and CDR2 is SVGIG (reference sequence). V lost 1 base and J lost 2, with 12 bases in between. In nucleotides, the CDR3 is TGTGCCTGGAGTGAAGGGGACAAGACCTACGAGCAGTACGTC. This codes for CAWSEGDKTYEQYV.

The chain is built from TRBV18 and TRBJ2-7, with D uncertain. V was pared by 6 bases and J by 2 bases, with 14 bases between. CDR3 length: 14 residues. Germline CDR1 reads KGHSH; CDR2 reads LQKENI. The CDR3: CASSPLVLAYEQYF. The CDR3 nucleotides are TGTGCCAGCTCCCCTCTTGTCCTTGCCTACGAGCAGTACTTC. The full variable domain, its missing parts supplied by reference TRBV18 and TRBJ2-7, is NAGVMQNPRHLVRRRGQEARLRCSPMKGHSHVYWYRQLPEEGLKFMVYLQKENIIDESGMPKERFSAEFPKEGPSILRIQQVVRGDSAAYFCASSPLVLAYEQYFGPGTRLTVT.

V and J are TRBV5-1 and TRBJ1-1; D might be TRBD1 (5 bases). The CDR3 sequence is 13 residues long. The germline V gene encodes CDR1 SGHRS and CDR2 YFSETQ. V lost 7 bases and J lost 0, with 10 bases in between. CDR3 nucleotides: TGCGCCAGCTCGGGGGATGTGAACACTGAAGCTTTCTTT. This codes for CASSGDVNTEAFF.

Points on this clone: Compared with germline, one end of the junction differs, possibly owing to a read error. The gene calls are TRBV7-2 and TRBJ1-2, with no clear D. The CDR3 covers 15 residues. Per germline, CDR1 SGHTA and CDR2 FQGNSA. The CDR3 DNA reads as TGTGCCAGCAGCTTAGCCTCAGCCTTGAACTATGGCTACATCTTC. It codes for CASSLASALNYGYIF.

This chain joins TRBV2 and TRBJ1-2, with D hard to call. This CDR3 comprises 16 residues. The V gene's germline CDR1 is SNHLY and CDR2 FYNNEI. V was cut by 6 bases and J by 0 bases, with 17 bases left in between. CDR3 sequence reads: CASRHCPGRTNYGYTF. The CDR3 DNA reads as TGTGCCAGCAGACATTGTCCGGGGAGAACTAACTATGGCTACACCTTC.

This clone is a singleton in its sample. The chain couples TRBV19 to TRBJ2-5, with 8 bases aligning to TRBD1. The better agreement between TRBJ2-7 and the DNA end casts doubt on the J call. The CDR3 spans 16 residues. CDR1 is LNHDA, CDR2 SQIVND, per germline (reference sequence). Here the CDR3 reads CASSISSTGVSYEQYF. The CDR3 nucleotides are TGTGCCAGTAGTATCTCGTCGACAGGGGTATCCTACGAGCAGTACTTC.

V gene TRBV11-2 combines with J gene TRBJ2-5, with D perhaps TRBD2 (6 bases). Trimming shortened V by 4 bases and J by 2 bases, and 8 bases separated the two germline ends. CDR1 is SGHAT and CDR2 is FQNNGV in the germline V gene. The CDR3 is made up of 13 amino acids. The CDR3 sequence is CASSSGLQETQYF. The DNA for the CDR3 is TGTGCCAGCAGCTCGGGACTTCAAGAGACCCAGTACTTC.

CDR3 nucleotide sequence: TGTGCCAGCAGTTTATCGAAGGGTGCGGGTGGCTACACCTTC. Translating it yields CASSLSKGAGGYTF. This chain uses TRBV27 with TRBJ1-2; the D is unclear. Trimming removed 0 bases at V and 7 bases at J, with 12 bases between. Germline V gene sequence: CDR1 MNHEY, CDR2 SMNVEV (reference sequence). The CDR3 extends over 14 amino acids.

This chain joins TRBV14 and TRBJ2-3; D remains ambiguous. CDR3 size: 13 residues. V lost 4 bases, J lost 6 bases, and 11 bases lay in between. Per the germline V gene, CDR1 is SGHDN and CDR2 is FVKESK. CDR3 in amino acids: CASSPPSADTQYF. As DNA, the CDR3 is TGTGCCAGCAGCCCCCCTTCTGCGGATACGCAGTATTTT.

V is TRBV28 and J is TRBJ1-4; 7 positions match TRBD1. With V trimmed by 6 bases and J by 8 bases, 0 bases remained unmatched. In germline, CDR1 is MDHEN, CDR2 SYDVKM. This CDR3 contains 11 residues. CDR3 protein: CASRGQEKLFF. The CDR3, as DNA: TGTGCCAGCAGGGGACAGGAAAAACTGTTTTTT.

The chain uses TRBV11-3 and TRBJ2-1; D gene ambiguous. Trimming removed 4 bases at V and 5 bases at J, with 12 bases between. CDR3 length: 14 residues. The V gene's germline CDR1 is SGHNT and CDR2 YENEEA. The CDR3 nucleotides are TGTGCCAGCAGCTCCCCCTCTATCCACAATGAGCAGTTCTTC. This translates into CASSSPSIHNEQFF. Full variable domain (remainder filled in from reference TRBV11-3 and TRBJ2-1): EAGVVQSPRYKIIEKKQPVAFWCNPISGHNTLYWYLQNLGQGPELLIRYENEEAVDDSQLPKDRFSAERLKGVDSTLKIQPAELGDSAVYLCASSSPSIHNEQFFGPGTRLTVL.

The V gene is TRBV28, the J gene TRBJ1-2, with 9 bases matching TRBD1. CDR1 is MDHEN, CDR2 SYDVKM, per germline. J was trimmed by 1 base and V by 6 bases; bases with no gene match: 12. The CDR3 is made up of 17 amino acids. CDR3 protein: CASSKRLMGQGNYGYTF. In DNA, the CDR3 is TGTGCCAGCAGCAAACGGCTTATGGGACAGGGTAACTATGGCTACACCTTC.

The gene calls are TRBV11-3 and TRBJ1-3; 9 nucleotides match TRBD1. Gene TRBJ2-2 matches the end of the DNA better, so the J call may be wrong. Germline V CDR1 and CDR2: SGHNT, YENEEA. This CDR3 region has 16 residues. As DNA, the CDR3 is TGTGCCAGCACCAGAGGAGGGGACAGGGCCACCGGGGAGCTGTTTTTT. Amino acid sequence: CASTRGGDRATGELFF.